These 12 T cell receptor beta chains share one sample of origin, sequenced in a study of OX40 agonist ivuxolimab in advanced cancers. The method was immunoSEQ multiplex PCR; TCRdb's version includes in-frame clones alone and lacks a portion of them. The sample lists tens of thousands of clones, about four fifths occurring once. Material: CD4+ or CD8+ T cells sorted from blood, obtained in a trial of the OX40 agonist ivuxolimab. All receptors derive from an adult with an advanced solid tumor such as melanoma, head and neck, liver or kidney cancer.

The CDR3, as DNA: TGTGCCAGCAGTTCGACAGACTCCTACGAGCAGTACGTC. Translated, it gives CASSSTDSYEQYV. This sequence joins TRBV28 and TRBJ2-7; tentative D call: TRBD1 (5 bases). Between the trimmed V and J ends, which lost 4 bases and 0 bases, there was a span of 7 bases. Per germline, CDR1 MDHEN and CDR2 SYDVKM. The CDR3 length is 13 residues.

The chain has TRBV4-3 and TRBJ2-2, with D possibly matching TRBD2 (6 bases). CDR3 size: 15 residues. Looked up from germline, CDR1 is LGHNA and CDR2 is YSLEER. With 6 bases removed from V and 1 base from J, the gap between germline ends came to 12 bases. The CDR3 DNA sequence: TGCGCCAGCAGTCCAGGACTAATGAACACCGGGGAGCTGTTTTTT. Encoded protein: CASSPGLMNTGELFF.

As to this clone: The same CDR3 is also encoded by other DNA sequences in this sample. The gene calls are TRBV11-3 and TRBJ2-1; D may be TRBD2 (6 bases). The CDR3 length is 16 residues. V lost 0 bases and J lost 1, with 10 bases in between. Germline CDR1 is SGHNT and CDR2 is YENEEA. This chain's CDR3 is CASSLETGGSYNEQFF. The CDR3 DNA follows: TGTGCCAGCAGCTTAGAAACTGGGGGGTCCTACAATGAGCAGTTCTTC.

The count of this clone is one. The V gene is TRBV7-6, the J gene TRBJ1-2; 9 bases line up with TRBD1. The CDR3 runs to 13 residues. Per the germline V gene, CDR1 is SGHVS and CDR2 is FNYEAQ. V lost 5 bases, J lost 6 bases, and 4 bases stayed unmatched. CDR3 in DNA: TGTGCCAGCAGCGGACAGGGGCAGGATGGCTACACCTTC. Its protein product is CASSGQGQDGYTF.

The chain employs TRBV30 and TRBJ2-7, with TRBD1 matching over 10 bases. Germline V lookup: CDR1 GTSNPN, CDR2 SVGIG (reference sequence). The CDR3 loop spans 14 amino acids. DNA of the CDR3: TGTGCTTTGGAAGGGACAGGGGTGATCTACGAGCAGTACTTC. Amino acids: CALEGTGVIYEQYF.

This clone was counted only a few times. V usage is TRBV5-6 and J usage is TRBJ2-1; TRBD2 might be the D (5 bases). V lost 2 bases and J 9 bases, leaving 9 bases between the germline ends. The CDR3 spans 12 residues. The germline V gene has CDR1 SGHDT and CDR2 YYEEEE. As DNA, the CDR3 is TGTGCCAGCAGCTTACAAAGCGGTGAGCAGTTCTTC. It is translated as CASSLQSGEQFF.

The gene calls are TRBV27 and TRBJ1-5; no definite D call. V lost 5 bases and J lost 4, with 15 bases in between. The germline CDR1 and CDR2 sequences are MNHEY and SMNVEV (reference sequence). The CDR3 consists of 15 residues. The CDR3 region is CASSPGSTGNQPQHF. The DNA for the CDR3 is TGTGCCAGCAGTCCGGGGTCTACGGGGAATCAGCCCCAGCATTTT.

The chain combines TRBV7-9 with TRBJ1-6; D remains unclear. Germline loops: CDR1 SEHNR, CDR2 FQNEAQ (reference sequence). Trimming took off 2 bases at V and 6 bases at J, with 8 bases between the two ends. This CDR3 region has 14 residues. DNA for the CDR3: TGTGCCAGCAGCTTAAGCAGGTTTAATTCACCCCTCCACTTT. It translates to CASSLSRFNSPLHF.

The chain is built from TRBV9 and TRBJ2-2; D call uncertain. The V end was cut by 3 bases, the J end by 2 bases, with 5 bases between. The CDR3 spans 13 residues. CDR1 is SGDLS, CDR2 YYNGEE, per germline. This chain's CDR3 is CASSERNTGELFF. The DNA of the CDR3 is TGTGCCAGCAGCGAGAGAAACACCGGGGAGCTGTTTTTT.

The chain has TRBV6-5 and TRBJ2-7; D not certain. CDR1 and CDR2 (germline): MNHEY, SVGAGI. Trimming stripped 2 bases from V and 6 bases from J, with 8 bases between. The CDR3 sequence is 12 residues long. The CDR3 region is CASSYGLSEQYF. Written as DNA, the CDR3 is TGTGCCAGCAGTTACGGGTTAAGCGAGCAGTACTTC.

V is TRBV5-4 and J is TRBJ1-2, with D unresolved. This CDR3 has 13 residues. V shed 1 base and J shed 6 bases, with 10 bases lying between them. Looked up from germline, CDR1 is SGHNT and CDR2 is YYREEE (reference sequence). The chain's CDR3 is CASSLTSMDGYTF. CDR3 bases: TGTGCCAGCAGCTTGACGTCCATGGATGGCTACACCTTC.

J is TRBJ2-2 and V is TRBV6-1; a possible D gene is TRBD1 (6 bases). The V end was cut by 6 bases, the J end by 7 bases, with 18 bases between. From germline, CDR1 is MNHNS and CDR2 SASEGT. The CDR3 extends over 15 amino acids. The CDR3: CASRAQQGYNGELFF. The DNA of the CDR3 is TGTGCCAGCAGAGCTCAGCAGGGGTATAACGGGGAGCTGTTTTTT.